This T cell receptor (beta chain) was captured in a study of cytomegalovirus exposure and HLA in healthy donors. Sequenced by immunoSEQ multiplex PCR; TCRdb stores in-frame clones only, minus some. This table holds 100,000 to 150,000 clones, roughly 89% found once. As concerns this clone: Its antigen remains unidentified.

The study's findings and limits: The tendency of first-cohort TCR clusters to co-occur in the roughly 110 validation repertoires emerged from a later analysis.

The CDR3 runs 16 residues. Trimming left V 2 bases short and J 0 bases short, with 11 bases between. Germline values: CDR1 KGHSH, CDR2 LQKENI. The sequencing sample was made of PBMCs. The clonotype originates from a young woman in good health and CMV-seronegative. The genes are TRBV18 and TRBJ1-3; perhaps TRBD1 as D (5 bases). The CDR3 loop reads CASSPVDRPSGNTIYF. Written as DNA, the CDR3 is TGTGCCAGCTCACCAGTTGACAGACCCTCTGGAAACACCATATATTTT.